This entry describes one TCR beta chain. The antigen is not known. This entry comes from a study of beta chain features in type 1 diabetes. Across the study: Patients and healthy donors were similar in age, gender and cell yields.

Overall study results and limits: Over-representation of high TCR-expressing cells was a possible consequence of cDNA sequencing. Insertions were fewer and deletions more numerous at VDJ junctions in type 1 diabetes patients. Within each of all four CD4+ subsets, Type 1 diabetes patients had TCRB CDR3s that were moderately but significantly shorter.

Expressed TCRB transcripts were sequenced after all isolated RNA was converted to cDNA. Clones were read by immunoSEQ multiplex PCR, and TCRdb kept only the in-frame ones, dropping some. This table has some 230,000 clones, about 9.3% appearing once. CDR3 length equals 13 residues. CDR1 and CDR2 from the germline V gene are SGHDN and FVKESK. V was pared by 4 bases and J by 5 bases, with 4 bases of the junction left unmatched. This chain uses TRBV14 with TRBJ1-1, with 7 bases fitting TRBD1. The sequence came from a woman younger than 35 in good health. Sample: naive CD4+ T cells from blood. The CDR3 DNA sequence: TGTGCCAGCAGCCCTGGGACAGCAACTGAAGCTTTCTTT. This gives the protein CASSPGTATEAFF.